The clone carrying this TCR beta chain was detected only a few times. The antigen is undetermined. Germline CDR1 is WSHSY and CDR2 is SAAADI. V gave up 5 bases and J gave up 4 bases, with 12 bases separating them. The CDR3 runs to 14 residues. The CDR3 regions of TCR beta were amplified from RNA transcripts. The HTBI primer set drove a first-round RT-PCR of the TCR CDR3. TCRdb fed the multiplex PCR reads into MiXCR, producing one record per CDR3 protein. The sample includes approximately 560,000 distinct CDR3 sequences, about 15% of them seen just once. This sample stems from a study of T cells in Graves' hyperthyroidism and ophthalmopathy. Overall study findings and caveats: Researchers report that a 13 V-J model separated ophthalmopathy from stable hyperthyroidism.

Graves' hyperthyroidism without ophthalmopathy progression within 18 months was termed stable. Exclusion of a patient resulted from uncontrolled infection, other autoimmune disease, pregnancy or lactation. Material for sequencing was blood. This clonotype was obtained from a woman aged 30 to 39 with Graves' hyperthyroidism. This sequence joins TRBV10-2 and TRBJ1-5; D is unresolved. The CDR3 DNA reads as TGCGCCAGCAGTTGGCAGGTATGGAATCAGCCCCAGCATTTT. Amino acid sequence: CASSWQVWNQPQHF.